Below, 15 T cell receptor beta chains from the same sample are listed, as sequenced in a study of T cell repertoires in cytomegalovirus infection. TCRdb re-derived calls from the reads in MiXCR, one entry per CDR3 protein. This table holds more than 75,000 distinct CDR3 sequences, less than 4.5% found once. The material sequenced was PBMCs. These receptor sequences come from a human donor in good health (CMV status not recorded). Some clones in this sample may be carry-over from other donors' samples.

This clonotype was counted many times. This chain joins TRBV15 and TRBJ1-3; D is unclear. CDR1 is LNHNV, CDR2 YYDKDF, per germline (reference sequence). The CDR3 has 15 amino acids. Trimming shortened V by 4 bases and J by 1 base, and 11 bases separated the two germline ends. This CDR3 is CATSMKNVSGNTIYF. CDR3 in DNA: TGTGCCACCAGCATGAAGAATGTATCTGGAAACACCATATATTTT.

In this sample, this clonotype turned up many times. J is TRBJ1-5 and V is TRBV2; the D is unclear. Trimming removed 2 bases at V and 5 bases at J, with 10 bases between. The CDR3 has 14 amino acids. Germline V gives CDR1 SNHLY, CDR2 FYNNEI. The CDR3 spells CASSESGQDQPQHF. The CDR3 coding sequence is TGTGCCAGCAGTGAAAGCGGCCAAGATCAGCCCCAGCATTTT.

This clonotype was seen repeatedly, ten times or more. The chain carries TRBV5-4 and TRBJ1-1; possibly TRBD1 for D (6 bases). Germline V gene sequence: CDR1 SGHNT, CDR2 YYREEE (reference sequence). The CDR3 contains 14 residues. With 6 bases removed from V and 6 bases from J, the gap between germline ends came to 18 bases. The CDR3 loop reads CASTNPGAMAEAFF. The CDR3, as DNA: TGTGCCAGCACCAATCCGGGGGCGATGGCTGAAGCTTTCTTT.

This clonotype was seen at least ten times. The V and J genes are TRBV19 and TRBJ1-1; D gene ambiguous. Germline lookup yields CDR1 LNHDA and CDR2 SQIVND (reference sequence). The ends were cut back, 0 bases at V and 3 bases at J, with 2 bases in the middle. The CDR3 runs 12 residues. Here the CDR3 DNA reads TGTGCCAGTAGTATAGAGGACACTGAAGCTTTCTTT. It yields the protein CASSIEDTEAFF.

This clonotype was picked up many times. The chain joins TRBV12-3 or TRBV12-4 to TRBJ2-5; D perhaps matches TRBD1 (6 bases). The CDR3 is 13 amino acids. The ends were cut back, 4 bases at V and 5 bases at J, with 11 bases in the middle. The CDR3 DNA reads TGTGCCAGCAGTTCTCAGGGGCGGGAGACCCAGTACTTC. Its protein is CASSSQGRETQYF.

This clonotype was picked up many times. This chain uses TRBV28 with TRBJ2-7; 8 bases align to TRBD1. V lost 3 bases and J lost 0; bases outside the gene matches: 4. Germline V gives CDR1 MDHEN, CDR2 SYDVKM. The CDR3 has 15 amino acids. The CDR3 reads CASSLGRGPSYEQYF. The CDR3, as DNA: TGTGCCAGCAGTTTGGGCAGGGGGCCCTCCTACGAGCAGTACTTC.

This clonotype was counted ten times or more. The V and J genes are TRBV7-2 and TRBJ1-1; D is unclear. The CDR3 has 14 residues. Deletions cut 3 bases from V and 1 base from J, with 9 bases between. CDR1 and CDR2 (germline): SGHTA, FQGNSA. The CDR3 is CASSLGRSNTEAFF. CDR3 DNA: TGTGCCAGCAGCTTGGGCAGATCGAACACTGAAGCTTTCTTT.

There are many counts of this clonotype. J is TRBJ1-5 and V is TRBV12-3 or TRBV12-4; D unresolved. The CDR3 sequence is 16 residues long. The V gene lost 0 bases and the J gene lost 2 bases, with 11 bases spanning the gap. CDR3: CASSLALSERNQPQHF. The CDR3 DNA reads as TGTGCCAGCAGTTTAGCGCTTTCGGAGCGCAATCAGCCCCAGCATTTT.

This clonotype was observed many times. CDR3 sequence: CSATLERGLNEKLFF. The DNA of the CDR3 is TGCAGTGCTACACTAGAACGAGGGCTGAATGAAAAACTGTTTTTT. This rearrangement joins TRBV20-1 to TRBJ1-4, with D hard to call. V lost 4 bases and J lost 5, with 17 bases in between. The germline gives CDR1 DFQATT, CDR2 SNEGSKA (reference sequence). This CDR3 contains 15 residues.

This clonotype showed up many times. The V and J genes are TRBV12-3 or TRBV12-4 and TRBJ1-2; the D gene is possibly TRBD1 (5 bases). The CDR3 covers 16 residues. The V end lost 5 bases, the J end lost 5 bases, and 21 bases lay between the germline ends. CDR3 DNA: TGTGCCAGCAGTCAGAACCCACGGCAGGGACTTTATGGCTACACCTTC. It specifies CASSQNPRQGLYGYTF.

This clonotype has a count of ten or more. V is TRBV11-2 and J is TRBJ2-5, with a weak D call TRBD1 (5 bases). Trimming took 1 base from V and 5 from J, leaving 8 bases between them. The CDR3 length is 13 residues. CDR1 SGHAT and CDR2 FQNNGV come from the germline V gene. CDR3 in DNA: TGTGCCAGCAGCTTAGTAAGGGGTGAGACCCAGTACTTC. Translating gives CASSLVRGETQYF. Complete variable domain (other parts from reference TRBV11-2 and TRBJ2-5): EAGVAQSPRYKIIEKRQSVAFWCNPISGHATLYWYQQILGQGPKLLIQFQNNGVVDDSQLPKDRFSAERLKGVDSTLKIQPAKLEDSAVYLCASSLVRGETQYFGPGTRLLVL.

Ten or more counts support this clonotype. The J gene is TRBJ2-7, the V gene TRBV6-2 or TRBV6-3; TRBD2 aligns across 10 bases. After removal of 2 bases from V and 3 bases from J, the junction contained 13 bases not matched to a gene. CDR3 length: 18 residues. The germline CDR1 and CDR2 sequences are MNHEY and SVGEGT. The chain's CDR3 is CASSYNPPSGGNHYEQYF. DNA of the CDR3: TGTGCCAGCAGTTACAACCCCCCTAGCGGGGGCAACCACTACGAGCAGTACTTC.

This clonotype has at least ten counts. J is TRBJ1-1 and V is TRBV7-2, with 11 bases matching TRBD1. The J segment lost 1 base and the V segment lost 5 bases, leaving 6 bases of the junction unmatched. The length of the CDR3 is 16 residues. Germline V lookup: CDR1 SGHTA, CDR2 FQGNSA. The chain's CDR3 is CASSPVGQGGNTEAFF. The DNA of the CDR3 is TGTGCCAGCAGCCCAGTGGGACAGGGGGGGAACACTGAAGCTTTCTTT.

This clonotype was recorded at least ten times. The rearrangement uses TRBV6-2 or TRBV6-3 and TRBJ1-1; D gene uncertain. The CDR3 runs to 15 residues. The germline V gene encodes CDR1 MNHEY and CDR2 SVGEGT. V lost 2 bases, J lost 0 bases, and 10 bases lay in between. The CDR3 DNA reads TGTGCCAGCAGTTACGCCCGTCGGGTGAACACTGAAGCTTTCTTT. It yields the protein CASSYARRVNTEAFF.

Many counts were recorded for this clonotype. The rearrangement joins TRBV6-1 to TRBJ2-6; TRBD2 matches 7 bases. V was clipped by 7 bases and J by 6 bases; unmatched bases: 6. Germline loops: CDR1 MNHNS, CDR2 SASEGT. The CDR3 extends over 14 amino acids. The CDR3 DNA is TGTGCCAGCAAAGGTACTAGCGTGGCCAACGTCCTGACTTTC. As protein: CASKGTSVANVLTF.